The 24 T cell receptor beta chains below come from one sample, sequenced in a study of identical twins. Each CDR3 protein gets one entry after TCRdb re-called the 5' RACE reads with MiXCR. The repertoire includes fewer than 450,000 distinct CDR3 sequences, around 9.7% of them detected once, and more than 8% sits in the top ten. The source material was naive T cells sorted from blood. The receptor source for this set is a woman in her forties or fifties in good health.

This clonotype was seen repeatedly, ten times or more. V and J are TRBV24-1 and TRBJ2-1, with 9 bases identical to TRBD1. Per the germline V gene, CDR1 is KGHDR and CDR2 is SFDVKD. V gave up 0 bases and J gave up 6 bases; unmatched junction bases: 11. The CDR3 covers 18 residues. CDR3 DNA: TGTGCCACCAGTGATTTGCGGAACCCAGACAGGGGGGGCAATGAGCAGTTCTTC. Translating gives CATSDLRNPDRGGNEQFF.

A few counts support this clonotype. The chain employs TRBV6-5 and TRBJ1-6, with D unclear. Per the germline V gene, CDR1 is MNHEY and CDR2 is SVGAGI. The CDR3 has 13 amino acids. Deletions cut 8 bases from V and 7 bases from J, with 12 bases between. CDR3 region: CASAPRANSPLHF. The CDR3 bases are TGTGCCAGCGCCCCAAGAGCCAATTCACCCCTCCACTTT.

The chain links TRBV2 to TRBJ2-5; unclear D gene. Trimming left V 6 bases short and J 6 bases short, with 8 bases between. The CDR3 loop spans 11 amino acids. Germline V gene sequence: CDR1 SNHLY, CDR2 FYNNEI. The CDR3 spells CASSIDQTQYF. Here the CDR3 DNA reads TGTGCCAGCAGCATCGATCAGACCCAGTACTTC. Full variable domain (rest looked up from reference TRBV2 and TRBJ2-5): EPEVTQTPSHQVTQMGQEVILRCVPISNHLYFYWYRQILGQKVEFLVSFYNNEISEKSEIFDDQFSVERPDGSNFTLKIRSTKLEDSAMYFCASSIDQTQYFGPGTRLLVL.

This clonotype was seen a handful of times. The chain combines TRBV12-3 or TRBV12-4 with TRBJ2-3, with 12 nucleotides matching TRBD2. Trimming took 6 bases from V and 0 from J; bases not matched to a gene: 4. The CDR3 is 16 residues long. The CDR3 coding sequence is TGTGCCAGCAGGGCGGGACTAGCGGGCAGCACAGATACGCAGTATTTT. Protein sequence: CASRAGLAGSTDTQYF.

The table lists this clonotype with a few counts. The V and J genes are TRBV6-1 and TRBJ1-2; D unresolved. The germline CDR1 and CDR2 sequences are MNHNS and SASEGT. Trimming removed 8 bases from V and 1 base from J, with 5 bases in between. CDR3 length: 11 amino acids. This CDR3 reads CASGVNYGYTF. CDR3 sequence (DNA): TGTGCCAGCGGAGTTAACTATGGCTACACCTTC.

This clonotype was observed many times. The chain employs TRBV6-2 or TRBV6-3 and TRBJ2-5; possibly TRBD2 for D (5 bases). Trimming removed 7 bases at V and 2 bases at J, with 17 bases between. The V gene's germline CDR1 is MNHEY and CDR2 SVGEGT. The CDR3 extends over 15 amino acids. Here the CDR3 DNA reads TGTGCCAGCACTTTTTTGGCGGGTAATCAAGAGACCCAGTACTTC. Its translation: CASTFLAGNQETQYF.

This clonotype has at least ten counts. The chain employs TRBV12-3 or TRBV12-4 and TRBJ1-2; no clear D gene. The CDR3 contains 13 residues. Trimming removed 6 bases at V and 4 bases at J, with 12 bases between. Written as DNA, the CDR3 is TGTGCCAGCAGATCCGACAAGCTCTATGGCTACACCTTC. Protein sequence: CASRSDKLYGYTF.

About this clonotype: A much more abundant neighbour one base away suggests this may be a read error. This chain connects TRBV12-3 or TRBV12-4 to TRBJ1-1; D possibly corresponds to TRBD1 (6 bases). V was pared by 10 bases and J by 0 bases, with 12 bases between. The CDR3 runs to 13 residues. This CDR3 is CATSRGLNTEAFF. Written as DNA, the CDR3 is TGTGCCACATCCAGGGGTTTGAACACTGAAGCTTTCTTT.

The gene calls are TRBV12-5 and TRBJ2-2; D may correspond to TRBD1 or TRBD2 (5 bases each). V gave up 0 bases and J gave up 3 bases, with 14 bases separating them. This CDR3 has 17 residues. Germline CDR1 LGHNT, CDR2 FRNRAP. CDR3 sequence reads: CASGLVLGQGHTGELFF. The CDR3 DNA reads TGTGCTAGTGGTTTGGTACTCGGTCAGGGACACACCGGGGAGCTGTTTTTT.

This clonotype was counted ten times or more. The J gene is TRBJ2-1, the V gene TRBV12-3 or TRBV12-4; a weak D match, TRBD2 (6 bases). The CDR3 spans 13 residues. V was clipped by 0 bases and J by 6 bases, with 6 bases between them. As DNA, the CDR3 is TGTGCCAGCAGTTTAGCGGAGGGCAATGAGCAGTTCTTC. Its protein is CASSLAEGNEQFF.

This clonotype appeared many times. The rearrangement uses TRBV6-1 and TRBJ2-1; D uncertain. The CDR3 length is 15 residues. Germline CDR1 and CDR2: MNHNS and SASEGT. V was clipped by 1 base and J by 8 bases, with 15 bases between them. The CDR3 coding sequence is TGTGCCAGCAGTGAAGGCAGGATAGAGGCATATGAGCAGTTCTTC. It yields the protein CASSEGRIEAYEQFF.

The table lists this clonotype with a few counts. The chain joins TRBV7-8 to TRBJ1-6; 9 nucleotides align to TRBD1. Germline assignment: CDR1 SGHVS and CDR2 FQNEAQ. J gave up 10 bases and V 1 base, and 8 bases lay outside the gene matches. The CDR3 loop spans 16 amino acids. CDR3 DNA: TGTGCCAGCAGCTTAGGTCCGGGACAGGGCGGATCACCCCTCCACTTT. It specifies CASSLGPGQGGSPLHF.

This clonotype was recorded at least ten times. The chain links TRBV12-3 or TRBV12-4 to TRBJ2-3; TRBD2 is a possible D gene (5 bases). The V and J ends lost 0 bases and 6 bases respectively, with 10 bases between them. The CDR3 loop spans 14 amino acids. CDR3 sequence reads: CASSLADLLDTQYF. CDR3 DNA: TGTGCCAGCAGTTTAGCGGACTTACTCGATACGCAGTATTTT.

This clonotype appeared many times. The genes are TRBV4-2 and TRBJ2-4; D unclear. The CDR3 is 15 residues long. Deletions cut 0 bases from V and 2 bases from J, with 8 bases between. Per the germline V gene, CDR1 is LGHNA and CDR2 is YNFKEQ. CDR3 coding DNA: TGTGCCAGCAGCCAAGATCTGGTTACCAAAAACATTCAGTACTTC. This encodes CASSQDLVTKNIQYF.

This clonotype was detected only a few times. The rearrangement joins TRBV18 to TRBJ1-2; D unclear. CDR3 length: 15 amino acids. Germline CDR1 KGHSH, CDR2 LQKENI. Trimming stripped 3 bases from V and 4 bases from J, with 15 bases between. CDR3 amino acids: CASSPIPNVPYGYTF. The CDR3 nucleotides are TGTGCCAGCTCACCGATCCCAAATGTCCCCTATGGCTACACCTTC.

This clonotype was counted at least ten times. V gene TRBV9 combines with J gene TRBJ2-1, with TRBD2 identical over 9 bases. Losses at the gene ends were 1 base for V and 6 bases for J; bases not matched to a gene: 11. CDR1 is SGDLS, CDR2 YYNGEE, per germline. The CDR3 runs 17 residues. CDR3 sequence: CASSVHSGTSSINEQFF. CDR3 sequence (DNA): TGTGCCAGCAGCGTACATTCCGGGACTAGCAGCATCAATGAGCAGTTCTTC.

This rearrangement joins TRBV4-2 to TRBJ2-3; 7 bases are a match to TRBD2. The CDR3 covers 16 residues. The germline V gene has CDR1 LGHNA and CDR2 YNFKEQ. V dropped 5 bases and J dropped 3; count of bases not matched to a gene: 11. The CDR3 DNA follows: TGTGCCAGCAGCGCGTTTGCGGGAGCCCGGACAGATACGCAGTATTTT. Protein sequence: CASSAFAGARTDTQYF.

The chain carries TRBV27 and TRBJ2-1; D unresolved. CDR3 length: 14 amino acids. Germline CDR1 and CDR2: MNHEY and SMNVEV (reference sequence). The germline V and J ends were trimmed by 5 bases and 3 bases, with 11 bases remaining between them. In nucleotides, the CDR3 is TGTGCCAGCAGTCCCAAATCCTTCTACAATGAGCAGTTCTTC. It encodes CASSPKSFYNEQFF.

This clonotype was seen repeatedly, ten times or more. In nucleotides, the CDR3 is TGTGCCAGCAGTTTACTAGCGGGGACCACAGATACGCAGTATTTT. Its protein is CASSLLAGTTDTQYF. This sequence joins TRBV3-1 and TRBJ2-3; 10 bases match TRBD2. Germline trimming cut 6 bases from V and 2 bases from J; bases unmatched to any gene: 5. The CDR3 sequence is 15 residues long. CDR1 and CDR2 (germline): LGHDT, YNNKEL (reference sequence).

The table lists this clonotype with a few counts. The chain joins TRBV28 to TRBJ2-7; D is possibly TRBD2 (5 bases). Trimming pared 5 bases from V and 4 bases from J, leaving 21 bases between. CDR3 length equals 16 residues. Germline lookup yields CDR1 MDHEN and CDR2 SYDVKM. The CDR3 DNA follows: TGTGCCAGCAGTAGCCCCCTAGCTCCACACTCGTACGAGCAGTACGTC. Encoded protein: CASSSPLAPHSYEQYV.

There are many counts of this clonotype. V usage is TRBV12-3 or TRBV12-4 and J usage is TRBJ2-6, with a possible D match to TRBD2 (5 bases). This CDR3 spans 17 amino acids. The germline V and J ends were trimmed by 5 bases and 1 base, with 15 bases remaining between them. Here the CDR3 reads CASSHSAGRSGANVLTF. CDR3 in DNA: TGTGCCAGCAGTCACTCCGCGGGTCGTTCTGGGGCCAACGTCCTGACTTTC.

This clonotype occurred once. The chain recombines TRBV6-5 with TRBJ2-7; perhaps TRBD1 as D (6 bases). This CDR3 spans 15 amino acids. The V gene lost 3 bases and the J gene lost 7 bases, with 19 bases spanning the gap. Germline assignment: CDR1 MNHEY and CDR2 SVGAGI. The CDR3 DNA reads as TGTGCCAGCAGTTATCTTGGCCAGGGGTTGCGGGAGCAGTACTTC. The encoded protein is CASSYLGQGLREQYF.

This clonotype was seen more than once but under ten times. The rearrangement uses TRBV7-6 and TRBJ2-1; no clear D. Trimming cost V 0 bases and J 5 bases, with 8 bases left between them. The germline CDR1 and CDR2 sequences are SGHVS and FNYEAQ. This CDR3 is built from 14 residues. This chain's CDR3 is CASSLANYDNEQFF. The CDR3 bases are TGTGCCAGCAGCTTAGCGAACTACGACAATGAGCAGTTCTTC.

V gene TRBV10-3 combines with J gene TRBJ1-1; perhaps TRBD1 as D (5 bases). This CDR3 region has 12 residues. With 6 bases removed from V and 3 bases from J, the gap between germline ends came to 8 bases. The germline CDR1 and CDR2 sequences are ENHRY and SYGVKD. The CDR3 DNA reads as TGTGCCATCAGGGGGGGTTACACTGAAGCTTTCTTT. This encodes CAIRGGYTEAFF.